This T cell receptor beta chain emerged from a study of blood T cells in healthy people across ages. Germline CDR1 is SEHNR and CDR2 is FQNEAQ (reference sequence). Between the trimmed V and J ends, which lost 6 bases and 3 bases, there was a span of 14 bases. The CDR3 contains 14 residues. This clonotype has just a few counts. A J-beta primer mix and a sample-barcoded 5' primer were used in a second PCR of roughly 7 to 12 cycles. Each sample yielded at least 2.5 million CDR3-containing paired-end reads. MiXCR, run by TCRdb on the 5' RACE reads, gives a single entry per CDR3 protein. Of hundreds of thousands of distinct CDR3 sequences in the sample, roughly 45% were seen once.

Sequencing was performed on blood. The TCR sequence derives from a woman aged 60 to 75 in good health. The V gene is TRBV7-9, the J gene TRBJ1-2; D is unresolved. The CDR3 is CASSSPSKYYGYTF. CDR3 nucleotides: TGTGCCAGCAGTTCCCCTTCTAAATACTATGGCTACACCTTC. The full variable domain, in which reference TRBV7-9 and TRBJ1-2 provide the parts outside the CDR3, is DTGVSQNPRHKITKRGQNVTFRCDPISEHNRLYWYRQTLGQGPEFLTYFQNEAQLEKSRLLSDRFSAERPKGSFSTLEIQRTEQGDSAMYLCASSSPSKYYGYTFGSGTRLTVV.